A selection of T cell receptor beta chains follows, all from one sample in a study of OX40 agonist ivuxolimab in advanced cancers. Sequencing used immunoSEQ multiplex PCR; TCRdb keeps in-frame clones, though not all of them. The repertoire holds tens of thousands of clones, with 80% to 90% as singletons. Sequenced here: CD4+ or CD8+ T cells sorted from blood, sampled in a trial of the OX40 agonist ivuxolimab. These receptors originate from an adult with an advanced solid tumor such as melanoma, head and neck, liver or kidney cancer. CDR3s include the opening cysteine and the closing phenylalanine or tryptophan. A D gene is named only where the DNA matches it firmly. Clone size is shown for a subset of rows, as once, few, many or a class of expanded clone.

CDR3 DNA	CDR3 protein	clone size	J gene	D gene	V gene
TGTGCCAGTAGTAAGACTACCGGCGGCGAGCAGTACTTC	CASSKTTGGEQYF	-	TRBJ2-7	-	TRBV19
TGTGCCAGCAGCTACCCCTCTGGCGTATCAGAGACCCAGTACTTC	CASSYPSGVSETQYF	-	TRBJ2-5	-	TRBV7-2
TGTGCCAGCAGCTTAGGATCCAACAATCAGCCCCAGCATTTT	CASSLGSNNQPQHF	few	TRBJ1-5	-	TRBV7-9
TGTGCCAGCAGTGAAGGGACAGGGTATAACTATGGCTACACCTTC	CASSEGTGYNYGYTF	-	TRBJ1-2	TRBD1	TRBV2
TGTGCCAGTAGTATACGGGGGGGCCGGGAGAAGCAGTTCTTC	CASSIRGGREKQFF	once	TRBJ2-1	TRBD2	TRBV19
TGTGCCAGCATCGGGGGGCAGGGCCAATACACTGAAGCTTTCTTT	CASIGGQGQYTEAFF	-	TRBJ1-1	-	TRBV7-2
TGTGCCACCAGCAGCTCCGTCTGGGGGAGCTCCTACGAGCAGTACTTC	CATSSSVWGSSYEQYF	-	TRBJ2-7	-	TRBV15
TGTGCCAGCAGCTTGGCGGGCGGGGGCCGCACAGATACGCAGTATTTT	CASSLAGGGRTDTQYF	-	TRBJ2-3	-	TRBV5-6
TGTGCCAGCAGTTACTCGACAGGGCTCTATTCACCCCTCCACTTT	CASSYSTGLYSPLHF	many	TRBJ1-6	TRBD1	TRBV6-5
TGTGCCAGCACGACAGACTCTGGTGTAGCTTTCTTT	CASTTDSGVAFF	-	TRBJ1-1	-	TRBV19
TGCGCCAGCAGCCAAGAGATGGGGGGCAATGAAAAACTGTTTTTT	CASSQEMGGNEKLFF	-	TRBJ1-4	-	TRBV4-3
TGCGCCAGCAGCCAAGATCAGACAGGGAGAAACTATGGCTACACCTTC	CASSQDQTGRNYGYTF	-	TRBJ1-2	TRBD1	TRBV4-3
TGTGCCAGCAGCTTAGGGGCAGGGGGCGTCTATAATTCACCCCTCCACTTT	CASSLGAGGVYNSPLHF	-	TRBJ1-6	TRBD1	TRBV7-9